One and the same sample provided the 8 T cell receptor beta chains below, sequenced in a study of shared clonotypes between healthy human individuals. Clones were sequenced by immunoSEQ multiplex PCR, and TCRdb holds only the in-frame ones, with some missing. The table lists over a million clones, approximately 97% of them singletons. The sequencing input was naive CD4+ T cells sorted from blood. Noted subset: CD45RA+ positively selected. These TCRs come from a man aged 30-40 years in good health.

The rearrangement joins TRBV11-3 to TRBJ2-6; 8 nucleotides match TRBD1. In germline, CDR1 is SGHNT, CDR2 YENEEA. This CDR3 contains 18 residues. J was trimmed by 3 bases and V by 4 bases; bases with no gene match: 11. As DNA, the CDR3 is TGTGCCAGCAGCTCTAGACAGGGGCCCACGGGTGGGGCCAACGTCCTGACTTTC. This sequence encodes CASSSRQGPTGGANVLTF.

The V gene is TRBV15, the J gene TRBJ2-3; D remains unclear. Trimming shortened V by 4 bases and J by 5 bases, and 7 bases separated the two germline ends. CDR1 and CDR2 (germline): LNHNV, YYDKDF (reference sequence). The CDR3 is made up of 12 amino acids. CDR3: CATSNHKDTQYF. DNA of the CDR3: TGTGCCACCAGCAACCACAAAGATACGCAGTATTTT.

This rearrangement joins TRBV29-1 to TRBJ1-2, with D possibly matching TRBD1 (5 bases). Germline V gene sequence: CDR1 SQVTM, CDR2 ANQGSEA. There are 15 residues in the CDR3. Between the trimmed V and J ends, which lost 0 bases and 3 bases, there was a span of 14 bases. The CDR3 here is CSVEEQGRIDYGYTF. CDR3 DNA sequence: TGCAGCGTTGAAGAGCAGGGAAGGATAGACTATGGCTACACCTTC.

This chain uses TRBV7-5 with TRBJ2-5; the listed D gene, TRBD2, was not tested against the DNA. TRBV7-5 is annotated as a pseudogene. The CDR3 covers 14 residues. The CDR3 region has the DNA TGTGTCAGAAGCTTAGCGCGGGGTTTTGAGACCCAGTACTTC. Its protein is CVRSLARGFETQYF.

The chain uses TRBV7-3 and TRBJ2-5, with 7 bases identical to TRBD1. After removal of 1 base from V and 1 base from J, the junction contained 3 bases not matched to a gene. This CDR3 contains 15 residues. Germline CDR1 is SGHTA and CDR2 is FQGTGA. Here the CDR3 reads CASSLSRDSQETQYF. CDR3 nucleotides: TGTGCCAGCAGCTTAAGTCGGGACAGCCAAGAGACCCAGTACTTC.

The chain links TRBV10-1 to TRBJ2-2; TRBD1 agrees at 7 bases. The CDR3 totals 13 residues. Trimming removed 6 bases from V and 5 bases from J; junction bases left unmatched: 3. CDR1 and CDR2 (germline): WNHNN, SYGVQD (reference sequence). DNA for the CDR3: TGCGCCAGCAGGACAGGGATTACCGGGGAGCTGTTTTTT. This translates into CASRTGITGELFF.

The V call is TRBV28, the J call TRBJ2-1; weak D call: TRBD2 (5 bases). The V end was cut by 6 bases, the J end by 8 bases, with 17 bases between. The CDR3 is 14 residues long. Germline V CDR1 and CDR2: MDHEN, SYDVKM. CDR3 in DNA: TGTGCCAGCAGCCTATTCGAGGGAGCCTATGAGCAGTTCTTC. Its translation: CASSLFEGAYEQFF.

The chain carries TRBV9 and TRBJ2-1; no definite D call. V was shortened by 0 bases and J by 0 bases, with 10 bases between the two germline ends. From germline, CDR1 is SGDLS and CDR2 YYNGEE. The CDR3 length is 16 residues. Here the CDR3 reads CASSVVGSASYNEQFF. CDR3 DNA: TGTGCCAGCAGCGTAGTTGGCTCGGCCTCCTACAATGAGCAGTTCTTC.